This entry features one T cell receptor beta chain sequence. Its antigen is not known. CEF-cultured naive and memory CD4+ T cell DNA got survey-level sequencing. Data came from immunoSEQ multiplex PCR; TCRdb stores just in-frame clones and leaves some out. The profile covers more than 35,000 clones, with around 74% appearing a single time and approximately 20% taken by the ten largest. This sample is drawn from a study of CD4 T cells in relation to SARS-CoV-2 and coronaviruses. CDR1 and CDR2 (germline): MGHDK, SYGVNS. V was pared by 1 base and J by 3 bases, with 13 bases between. CDR3 length: 17 residues.

The TCR comes from an adult with COVID-19. Sample: memory CD4+ T cells from PBMCs, cultured in vitro. The rearrangement links TRBV25-1 to TRBJ1-6; no reliable D call. The CDR3 sequence is CASSEWHRPGYNSPLHF. CDR3 bases: TGTGCCAGCAGTGAATGGCACCGCCCCGGCTATAATTCACCCCTCCACTTT. Filled out from reference TRBV25-1 and TRBJ1-6, the complete variable domain reads EADIYQTPRYLVIGTGKKITLECSQTMGHDKMYWYQQDPGMELHLIHYSYGVNSTEKGDLSSESTVSRIRTEHFPLTLESARPSHTSQYLCASSEWHRPGYNSPLHFGNGTRLTVT.